This T cell receptor (beta chain) stems from a study of blood T cell repertoires in COVID-19. The protocol was immunoSEQ multiplex PCR, while the TCRdb copy is restricted to in-frame clones and leaves out a portion. The repertoire holds 250,000 to 350,000 clones, with over 75% as singletons. CDR1 and CDR2 (germline): MDHEN, SYDVKM. The CDR3 runs 16 residues. The V end was cut by 4 bases, the J end by 10 bases, with 20 bases between. This receptor was taken from a woman aged 18-29 years who had recovered from COVID-19. Sequencing was carried out using PBMCs or T cells enriched from blood (not recorded which). The V call is TRBV28, the J call TRBJ1-6; possibly TRBD1 for D (6 bases). The CDR3 sequence: CASSSARTVEQSPLHF. The CDR3 DNA reads as TGTGCCAGCAGTTCAGCGAGGACAGTCGAACAATCACCCCTCCACTTT.